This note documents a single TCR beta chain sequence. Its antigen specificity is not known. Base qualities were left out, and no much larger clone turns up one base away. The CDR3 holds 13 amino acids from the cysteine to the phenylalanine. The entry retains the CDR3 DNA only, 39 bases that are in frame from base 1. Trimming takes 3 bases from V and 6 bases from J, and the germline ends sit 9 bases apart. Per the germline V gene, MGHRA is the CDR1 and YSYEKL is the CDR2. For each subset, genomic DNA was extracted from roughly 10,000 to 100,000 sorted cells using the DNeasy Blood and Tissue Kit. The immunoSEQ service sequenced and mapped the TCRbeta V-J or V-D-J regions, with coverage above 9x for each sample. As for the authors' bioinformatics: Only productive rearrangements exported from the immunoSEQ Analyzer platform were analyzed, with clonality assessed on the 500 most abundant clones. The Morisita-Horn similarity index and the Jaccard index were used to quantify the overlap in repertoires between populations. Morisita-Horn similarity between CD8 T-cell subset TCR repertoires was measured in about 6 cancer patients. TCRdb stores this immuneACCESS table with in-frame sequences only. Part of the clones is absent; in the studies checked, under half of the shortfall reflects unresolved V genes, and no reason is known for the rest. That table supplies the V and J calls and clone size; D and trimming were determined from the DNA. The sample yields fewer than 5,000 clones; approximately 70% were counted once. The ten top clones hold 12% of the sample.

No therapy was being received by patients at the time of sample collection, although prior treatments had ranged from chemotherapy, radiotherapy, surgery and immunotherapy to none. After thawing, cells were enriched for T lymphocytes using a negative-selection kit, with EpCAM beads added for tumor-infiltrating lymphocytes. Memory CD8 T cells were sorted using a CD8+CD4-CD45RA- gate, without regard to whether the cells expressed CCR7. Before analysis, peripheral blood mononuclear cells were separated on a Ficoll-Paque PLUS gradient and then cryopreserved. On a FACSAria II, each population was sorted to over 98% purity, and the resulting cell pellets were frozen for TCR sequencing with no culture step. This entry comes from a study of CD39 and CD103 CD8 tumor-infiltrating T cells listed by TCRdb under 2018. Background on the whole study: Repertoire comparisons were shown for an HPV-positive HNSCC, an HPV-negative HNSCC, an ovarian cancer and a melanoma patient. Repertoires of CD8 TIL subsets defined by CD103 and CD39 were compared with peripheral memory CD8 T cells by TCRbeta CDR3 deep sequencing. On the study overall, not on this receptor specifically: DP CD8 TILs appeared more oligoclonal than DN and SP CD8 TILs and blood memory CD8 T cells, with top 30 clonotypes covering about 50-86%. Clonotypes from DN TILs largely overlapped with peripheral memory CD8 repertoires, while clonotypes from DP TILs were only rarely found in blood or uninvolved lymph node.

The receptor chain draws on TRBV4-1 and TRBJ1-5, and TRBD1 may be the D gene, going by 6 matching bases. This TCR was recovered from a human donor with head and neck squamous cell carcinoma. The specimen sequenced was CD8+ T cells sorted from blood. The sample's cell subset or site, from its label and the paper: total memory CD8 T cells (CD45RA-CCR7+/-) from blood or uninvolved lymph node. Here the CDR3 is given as CASSHTGTQPQHF. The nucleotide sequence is TGCGCCAGCAGCCACACAGGGACTCAGCCCCAGCATTTT.